This paragraph covers one T cell receptor beta chain sequence. RNA, at about 0.45 to 1 ug, was reverse transcribed with random hexamers. TCRdb reprocessed the immunoSEQ multiplex PCR reads via MiXCR and lists one record per CDR3 protein. The table lists approximately 200,000 distinct CDR3 sequences, roughly 95% of them singletons, with around 0.09% in the top ten. This specimen belongs to a study of CD8 T cells in Susac syndrome. Germline V gene lookup returns CDR1 GTSNPN and CDR2 SVGIG (reference sequence). The trim removed 3 bases at V and 2 bases at J, leaving 1 base unmatched. The CDR3 sequence is 13 residues long.

The genes are TRBV30 and TRBJ1-1; 9 nucleotides line up with TRBD1. The receptor was isolated from a human donor with multiple sclerosis. Input material: CD4+ T cells from PBMCs. The CDR3 nucleotides read TGTGCCTGGAGGGGACAGGGAAACACTGAAGCTTTCTTT. As protein: CAWRGQGNTEAFF.